These 25 T cell receptor beta chains came from one sample sequenced in a study of blood T cell repertoires in COVID-19. Assay used: immunoSEQ multiplex PCR; TCRdb lists only in-frame clones, some missing. The table lists some 290,000 clones, 70% to 90% of them singletons. The source material was peripheral blood. The source is a woman aged 25 to 39 with COVID-19, enrolled during active disease.

The rearrangement uses TRBV5-5 and TRBJ2-1; TRBD1 agrees at 9 bases. J gave up 6 bases and V 1 base, and 14 bases lay outside the gene matches. The CDR3 spans 18 residues. Germline CDR1 reads SGHKS; CDR2 reads YYEKEE (reference sequence). The CDR3 DNA follows: TGTGCCAGCAGCTTGTCGGACAGGGGACTAAAACAGGGCAATGAGCAGTTCTTC. It translates to CASSLSDRGLKQGNEQFF.

Of note for this clone: Additional DNA sequences in this sample encode the identical CDR3. The chain recombines TRBV7-6 with TRBJ2-3, with 14 bases fitting TRBD2. Germline V CDR1 and CDR2: SGHVS, FNYEAQ. With 5 bases clipped from V and 4 bases from J, the junction kept 2 bases outside the gene matches. The CDR3 sequence is 15 residues long. The CDR3 DNA sequence: TGTGCCAGCAGCCTGGGACTAGCGGGGGCAGATACGCAGTATTTT. Amino acid sequence: CASSLGLAGADTQYF.

J is TRBJ1-1 and V is TRBV7-9; D remains unclear. This CDR3 spans 13 amino acids. The ends were cut back, 5 bases at V and 4 bases at J, with 11 bases in the middle. Per the germline V gene, CDR1 is SEHNR and CDR2 is FQNEAQ (reference sequence). CDR3 in amino acids: CASSLNFGTEAFF. The CDR3 region has the DNA TGTGCCAGCAGCCTAAATTTCGGCACTGAAGCTTTCTTT.

This rearrangement joins TRBV19 to TRBJ2-3, with 8 bases identical to TRBD1. With 5 bases clipped from V and 0 bases from J, the junction kept 13 bases outside the gene matches. CDR1 is LNHDA, CDR2 SQIVND, per germline (reference sequence). This CDR3 region has 18 residues. CDR3 region: CASSLGQDVFASTDTQYF. CDR3 DNA: TGTGCCAGTAGTCTGGGACAGGATGTCTTCGCTAGCACAGATACGCAGTATTTT.

This clone showed up just once. This sequence joins TRBV19 and TRBJ2-1; TRBD2 agrees at 10 bases. The junction had 13 bases not matched to a gene; V was cut back by 5 bases and J by 3 bases. Germline V gene sequence: CDR1 LNHDA, CDR2 SQIVND (reference sequence). This CDR3 comprises 18 residues. This chain's CDR3 is CASSLLPGLASYYNEQFF. The CDR3 region has the DNA TGTGCCAGTAGTCTTCTACCGGGACTAGCGAGTTACTACAATGAGCAGTTCTTC. Full variable domain (outside the CDR3, taken from reference TRBV19 and TRBJ2-1): DGGITQSPKYLFRKEGQNVTLSCEQNLNHDAMYWYRQDPGQGLRLIYYSQIVNDFQKGDIAEGYSVSREKKESFPLTVTSAQKNPTAFYLCASSLLPGLASYYNEQFFGPGTRLTVL.

The chain recombines TRBV19 with TRBJ2-1; 7 bases are shared with TRBD2. Looked up from germline, CDR1 is LNHDA and CDR2 is SQIVND (reference sequence). V dropped 4 bases and J dropped 11; count of bases not matched to a gene: 5. The CDR3 spans 12 residues. This CDR3 is CASSTTSAKQFF. The CDR3 region has the DNA TGTGCCAGTAGTACCACTAGCGCAAAGCAGTTCTTC.

This clone was seen only a few times. This sequence joins TRBV4-2 and TRBJ1-3; no clear D gene. CDR1 is LGHNA and CDR2 is YNFKEQ in the germline V gene. Trimming cost V 0 bases and J 0 bases, with 9 bases left between them. CDR3 size: 16 residues. CDR3 sequence (DNA): TGTGCCAGCAGCCAAGAGAAACTGATCTCTGGAAACACCATATATTTT. It codes for CASSQEKLISGNTIYF.

This clone was observed a single time. This sequence joins TRBV4-1 and TRBJ1-2; D unresolved. Per the germline V gene, CDR1 is MGHRA and CDR2 is YSYEKL. This CDR3 is built from 15 residues. V lost 0 bases to trimming and J lost 2 bases, with 10 bases between them. The CDR3 is CASSQDRGQNYGYTF. The DNA for the CDR3 is TGCGCCAGCAGCCAAGATAGAGGGCAGAACTATGGCTACACCTTC.

This chain links TRBV2 with TRBJ1-1; TRBD1 aligns across 8 bases. This CDR3 region has 16 residues. The V gene end was trimmed by 5 bases and the J gene end by 0 bases; junction bases not matched to a gene: 8. Germline assignment: CDR1 SNHLY and CDR2 FYNNEI. CDR3 amino acids: CASSTTGGAMNTEAFF. Written as DNA, the CDR3 is TGTGCCAGCAGTACCACAGGGGGGGCCATGAACACTGAAGCTTTCTTT.

The chain couples TRBV28 to TRBJ1-5; TRBD1 might be the D (6 bases). This CDR3 region has 22 residues. CDR1 and CDR2 (germline): MDHEN, SYDVKM. V lost 5 bases to trimming and J lost 1 base, with 33 bases between them. CDR3 in amino acids: CASSLGPYHRDNRRGSNQPQHF. As DNA, the CDR3 is TGTGCCAGCAGTCTAGGTCCTTACCACAGGGATAACCGCCGAGGGAGCAATCAGCCCCAGCATTTT.

The chain joins TRBV10-3 to TRBJ2-2; D gene ambiguous. Germline loops: CDR1 ENHRY, CDR2 SYGVKD. The CDR3 consists of 14 residues. With 3 bases removed from V and 5 bases from J, the gap between germline ends came to 10 bases. The CDR3 DNA reads TGTGCCATCAGTGAACTCGTCGGGACCGGGGAGCTGTTTTTT. Encoded protein: CAISELVGTGELFF.

The chain carries TRBV12-3 or TRBV12-4 and TRBJ1-1; TRBD1 might be the D (5 bases). This CDR3 region has 13 residues. Trimming took off 8 bases at V and 0 bases at J, with 10 bases between the two ends. In DNA form, the CDR3 reads TGTGCCAGCGGGGCCCGTTTGAACACTGAAGCTTTCTTT. It codes for CASGARLNTEAFF.

V usage is TRBV3-1 (or the pseudogene TRBV3-2) and J usage is TRBJ2-1; 8 nucleotides match TRBD2. The V segment lost 5 bases and the J segment 4 bases; nucleotides outside the gene matches: 10. CDR3 length: 16 amino acids. Germline V lookup: CDR1 LGHDT, CDR2 YNNKEL (reference sequence). The CDR3, as DNA: TGTGCCAGCAGCTCCCGGAGCCCTAGCGGGTACAATGAGCAGTTCTTC. Its protein product is CASSSRSPSGYNEQFF.

The V and J genes are TRBV18 and TRBJ2-5; tentatively, D is TRBD1 (5 bases). V lost 2 bases to trimming and J lost 7 bases, with 20 bases between them. Per germline, CDR1 KGHSH and CDR2 LQKENI. The CDR3 loop spans 16 amino acids. The CDR3 loop reads CASSPVLSTGVRTQYF. In DNA form, the CDR3 reads TGTGCCAGCTCACCAGTGTTGAGTACAGGCGTCAGGACCCAGTACTTC.

Turning to this clone: The junction differs from germline at one of its ends, possibly a read error. The chain recombines TRBV19 with TRBJ2-2; possibly TRBD2 for D (6 bases). CDR1 and CDR2 from the germline V gene are LNHDA and SQIVND (reference sequence). The CDR3 is 19 residues long. CDR3 bases: TGTGCCAGTAGTAAAAAGTGGGGGGTTGGGGGTACGAACACTGGGGAGCTGTTTTTT. Its protein is CASSKKWGVGGTNTGELFF.

This clone has more than one count but fewer than ten. The J gene is TRBJ2-7, the V gene TRBV6-5, with 7 bases that match TRBD1. V shed 6 bases and J 3 bases; nucleotides not matched to a gene: 5. This CDR3 has 13 amino acids. CDR1 and CDR2 (germline): MNHEY, SVGAGI. CDR3 DNA sequence: TGTGCCAGCAGAGTCAGGGGGAACTACGAGCAGTACTTC. It encodes CASRVRGNYEQYF.

J is TRBJ2-7 and V is TRBV24-1; D gene unclear. The CDR3 spans 13 residues. CDR1 and CDR2 from the germline V gene are KGHDR and SFDVKD. V was shortened by 0 bases and J by 7 bases, with 9 bases between the two germline ends. The DNA of the CDR3 is TGTGCCACCAGTGATTTGGCAGGTCGAGAGCAGTACTTC. Protein: CATSDLAGREQYF.

This rearrangement joins TRBV5-1 to TRBJ1-2; D is unresolved. V was trimmed by 4 bases and J by 6 bases, leaving 16 bases between them. The CDR3 has 14 amino acids. Germline values: CDR1 SGHRS, CDR2 YFSETQ. As DNA, the CDR3 is TGCGCCAGCAGCAAACAGCCACCCGAGCATGGCTACACCTTC. Amino acids: CASSKQPPEHGYTF.

The J gene is TRBJ2-3, the V gene TRBV18; 8 nucleotides line up with TRBD1. With V trimmed by 2 bases and J by 10 bases, 11 bases remained unmatched. This CDR3 is 15 amino acids long. Germline V gene lookup returns CDR1 KGHSH and CDR2 LQKENI. The CDR3 coding sequence is TGTGCCAGCTCACCAAGCGGACAGGGAGAGGCAGCGCAGTATTTT. Protein: CASSPSGQGEAAQYF.

The V call is TRBV15, the J call TRBJ2-3; D is possibly TRBD2 (5 bases). In germline, CDR1 is LNHNV, CDR2 YYDKDF (reference sequence). The CDR3 loop spans 17 amino acids. Deletions cut 0 bases from V and 2 bases from J, with 15 bases between. This CDR3 is CATSRDGGFSFTDTQYF. The CDR3 DNA follows: TGTGCCACCAGCAGAGATGGAGGCTTCTCCTTCACAGATACGCAGTATTTT.

This clone was detected only once. The chain combines TRBV4-1 with TRBJ1-2, with D possibly matching TRBD1 (5 bases). The germline V gene encodes CDR1 MGHRA and CDR2 YSYEKL. The CDR3 is made up of 16 amino acids. With 0 bases removed from V and 2 bases from J, the gap between germline ends came to 13 bases. CDR3 DNA sequence: TGCGCCAGCAGCCAAGAAAGTCGGCAGGGAAACTATGGCTACACCTTC. It yields the protein CASSQESRQGNYGYTF.

The V and J genes are TRBV5-5 and TRBJ1-4, with 9 bases lining up with TRBD1. The CDR3 is 18 residues long. Losses at the gene ends were 0 bases for V and 7 bases for J; bases not matched to a gene: 13. Looked up from germline, CDR1 is SGHKS and CDR2 is YYEKEE (reference sequence). Written as DNA, the CDR3 is TGTGCCAGCAGCTTGGGTCGGGAACAGGGGGCGCCTGGTGAAAAACTGTTTTTT. Protein: CASSLGREQGAPGEKLFF.

The chain couples TRBV5-1 to TRBJ1-1; the D gene is possibly TRBD1 (5 bases). V dropped 2 bases and J dropped 6 bases, with 8 bases sitting between them. The germline CDR1 and CDR2 sequences are SGHRS and YFSETQ. There are 12 residues in the CDR3. CDR3 in DNA: TGCGCCAGCAGCTTTCAGGGCCCTGAAGCTTTCTTT. Translation: CASSFQGPEAFF. Drawing the rest from reference TRBV5-1 and TRBJ1-1, the complete variable domain is KAGVTQTPRYLIKTRGQQVTLSCSPISGHRSVSWYQQTPGQGLQFLFEYFSETQRNKGNFPGRFSGRQFSNSRSEMNVSTLELGDSALYLCASSFQGPEAFFGQGTRLTVV.

This chain uses TRBV12-5 with TRBJ2-5; a weak D match, TRBD1 (6 bases). Deletions cut 6 bases from V and 5 bases from J, with 13 bases between. Per the germline V gene, CDR1 is LGHNT and CDR2 is FRNRAP. The CDR3 contains 13 residues. In nucleotides, the CDR3 is TGTGCTAGTGGCCTGGGACACCTCGAGACCCAGTACTTC. Amino acids: CASGLGHLETQYF.

CDR3 amino acids: CASSFLAGLYNEQFF. For the CDR3, the DNA is TGCGCCAGCAGCTTCCTAGCGGGGCTGTACAATGAGCAGTTCTTC. The chain joins TRBV5-1 to TRBJ2-1; 9 nucleotides align to TRBD2. The germline gives CDR1 SGHRS, CDR2 YFSETQ. The CDR3 contains 15 residues. The V and J ends lost 2 bases and 4 bases, in that order; junction bases with no gene match: 4.